The next 8 T cell receptor beta chains were all read from a single sample in a study of blood T cell repertoires in COVID-19. Sequenced by immunoSEQ multiplex PCR; TCRdb stores in-frame clones only, minus some. In the table there are approximately 200,000 clones, 87% of which are singletons. Source material: PBMCs or T cells enriched from blood (not recorded which). Source of these receptors: a man younger than 40 in a cohort exposed to, infected with or recovered from COVID-19 (not recorded which).

CDR3 sequence reads: CASSQNGGLNTEAFF. The CDR3 DNA reads as TGCGCCAGCAGTCAAAACGGGGGGCTGAACACTGAAGCTTTCTTT. The chain links TRBV23-1 to TRBJ1-1; D possibly corresponds to TRBD1 (6 bases). TRBV23-1 is known as an ORF, though its function is uncertain. With 2 bases removed from V and 0 bases from J, the gap between germline ends came to 10 bases. This CDR3 contains 15 residues.

The chain couples TRBV24-1 to TRBJ2-7; 7 nucleotides match TRBD1. This CDR3 is built from 13 residues. The V gene's germline CDR1 is KGHDR and CDR2 SFDVKD. Losses at the gene ends were 4 bases for V and 6 bases for J; bases not matched to a gene: 5. As DNA, the CDR3 is TGTGCCACCAGTGACTACGGGACAGCCGAGCAGTACTTC. As protein: CATSDYGTAEQYF.

This clone appeared a single time. The V gene is TRBV6-5, the J gene TRBJ1-1, with D unclear. This CDR3 contains 11 residues. V lost 6 bases and J lost 3, with 5 bases in between. CDR1 and CDR2 (germline): MNHEY, SVGAGI. In nucleotides, the CDR3 is TGTGCCAGCAGATCTCACACTGAAGCTTTCTTT. It codes for CASRSHTEAFF.

This chain's CDR3 is CATKSSGGLDTQYF. In DNA, the CDR3 is TGTGCCACCAAAAGTAGCGGGGGCTTAGATACGCAGTATTTT. The rearrangement uses TRBV24-1 and TRBJ2-3; 9 bases agree with TRBD2. J was trimmed by 5 bases and V by 8 bases; bases with no gene match: 7. Germline CDR1 is KGHDR and CDR2 is SFDVKD. The CDR3 spans 14 residues.

This sequence joins TRBV19 and TRBJ2-3; D perhaps matches TRBD1 (6 bases). The V end was cut by 6 bases, the J end by 1 base, with 23 bases between. CDR1 LNHDA and CDR2 SQIVND come from the germline V gene (reference sequence). The CDR3 consists of 18 residues. The CDR3 sequence: CASSMSGPGTQRTDTQYF. The DNA for the CDR3 is TGTGCCAGTAGCATGTCGGGCCCCGGGACACAACGCACAGATACGCAGTATTTT.

The rearrangement links TRBV29-1 to TRBJ2-1; a weak D match, TRBD1 (5 bases). The CDR3 totals 14 residues. V was clipped by 3 bases and J by 8 bases, with 17 bases between them. CDR1 is SQVTM, CDR2 ANQGSEA, per germline. The CDR3 spells CSVELEGALDEQFF. The CDR3 region has the DNA TGCAGCGTTGAGCTGGAAGGGGCGTTGGATGAGCAGTTCTTC.

V is TRBV15 and J is TRBJ1-1; D might be TRBD1 (6 bases). The CDR3 extends over 12 amino acids. Trimming removed 7 bases from V and 11 bases from J, with 17 bases in between. Germline lookup yields CDR1 LNHNV and CDR2 YYDKDF (reference sequence). CDR3 sequence reads: CATNPGTREAFF. CDR3 nucleotides: TGTGCCACCAACCCCGGGACAAGGGAGGCTTTCTTT.

V and J are TRBV28 and TRBJ2-2; 7 bases agree with TRBD2. The trim removed 7 bases at V and 4 bases at J, leaving 15 bases unmatched. CDR3 length equals 17 residues. Germline CDR1 reads MDHEN; CDR2 reads SYDVKM. The CDR3 is CASTPSPRGSLTGELFF. CDR3 DNA sequence: TGTGCCAGCACCCCATCCCCGCGGGGGTCGCTCACCGGGGAGCTGTTTTTT.